These 4 T cell receptor beta chains originate from one sample sequenced in a study of control samples from healthy donors and cancer patients. The assay was immunoSEQ multiplex PCR, and TCRdb's table has in-frame clones only and misses some. The sample carries over 150,000 clones, 94% recorded once. Sequenced sample: blood. All receptors come from a woman under 30 in good health.

The gene calls are TRBV18 and TRBJ1-5, with D maybe TRBD1 (5 bases). V lost 2 bases and J lost 1, with 15 bases in between. Germline-derived CDR1 and CDR2 are KGHSH and LQKENI. The CDR3 has 17 residues. CDR3 sequence (DNA): TGTGCCAGCTCACCAGTGGGGGGAGTGGGGAGCAATCAGCCCCAGCATTTT. Encoded protein: CASSPVGGVGSNQPQHF. The variable domain in full, completed from reference TRBV18 and TRBJ1-5, reads NAGVMQNPRHLVRRRGQEARLRCSPMKGHSHVYWYRQLPEEGLKFMVYLQKENIIDESGMPKERFSAEFPKEGPSILRIQQVVRGDSAAYFCASSPVGGVGSNQPQHFGDGTRLSIL.

The J gene is TRBJ2-7, the V gene TRBV13; D may be TRBD1 or TRBD2 (7 bases each). V was cut by 2 bases and J by 5 bases, with 13 bases left in between. The germline gives CDR1 PRHDT, CDR2 FYEKMQ (reference sequence). CDR3 length: 14 residues. The CDR3 DNA reads TGTGCCAGCAGCTTATGGGGAGGGGGCGACGAGCAGTACTTC. Amino acids: CASSLWGGGDEQYF. Supplemented by reference TRBV13 and TRBJ2-7, the full variable domain reads AAGVIQSPRHLIKEKRETATLKCYPIPRHDTVYWYQQGPGQDPQFLISFYEKMQSDKGSIPDRFSAQQFSDYHSELNMSSLELGDSALYFCASSLWGGGDEQYFGPGTRLTVT.

The rearrangement links TRBV28 to TRBJ2-7; maybe TRBD1 (5 bases). The CDR3 loop spans 15 amino acids. The V end was cut by 3 bases, the J end by 3 bases, with 15 bases between. Germline V lookup: CDR1 MDHEN, CDR2 SYDVKM. DNA for the CDR3: TGTGCCAGCAGTTTCCAGGGTGAAACCAGCTACGAGCAGTACTTC. This sequence encodes CASSFQGETSYEQYF.

This sequence joins TRBV6-5 and TRBJ1-5; tentative D call: TRBD1 (5 bases). The V and J ends lost 6 bases and 11 bases respectively, with 23 bases between them. The germline gives CDR1 MNHEY, CDR2 SVGAGI. This CDR3 contains 15 residues. This CDR3 reads CASSPLGTGFRAQHF. In DNA form, the CDR3 reads TGTGCCAGCAGCCCCCTAGGTACCGGGTTCAGGGCCCAGCATTTT.